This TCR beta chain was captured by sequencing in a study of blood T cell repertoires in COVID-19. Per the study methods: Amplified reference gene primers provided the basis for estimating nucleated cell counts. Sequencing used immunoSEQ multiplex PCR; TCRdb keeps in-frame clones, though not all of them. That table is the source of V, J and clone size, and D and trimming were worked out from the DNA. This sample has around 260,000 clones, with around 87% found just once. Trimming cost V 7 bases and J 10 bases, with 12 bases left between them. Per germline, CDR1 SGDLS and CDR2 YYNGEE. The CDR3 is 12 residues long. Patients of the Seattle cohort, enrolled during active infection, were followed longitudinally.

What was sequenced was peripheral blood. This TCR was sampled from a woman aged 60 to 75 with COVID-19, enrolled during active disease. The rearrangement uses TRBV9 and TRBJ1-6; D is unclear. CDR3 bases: TGTGCCAGCGGTGTCGGGAGCTCACCCCTCCACTTT. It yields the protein CASGVGSSPLHF.